What follows are 2 T cell receptor beta chains derived from one specimen sequenced in a study of blood T cell repertoires in COVID-19. TCRdb's copy holds only in-frame clones and misses some; the assay was immunoSEQ multiplex PCR. This sample has approximately 170,000 clones; about four fifths occur once, and the top ten carry over 9.5%. Sequencing used peripheral blood. The receptors stem from a woman aged 80 or older with active or convalescent COVID-19.

This rearrangement joins TRBV6-1 to TRBJ2-7; 9 bases fit TRBD1. The CDR3 covers 16 residues. J was trimmed by 3 bases and V by 1 base; bases with no gene match: 7. The germline gives CDR1 MNHNS, CDR2 SASEGT. CDR3 DNA sequence: TGTGCCAGCAGTGAAGTGGGACAGGGCCCGAACTACGAGCAGTACTTC. Residues: CASSEVGQGPNYEQYF.

Only a few counts were recorded for this clone. V is TRBV3-1 (or the pseudogene TRBV3-2) and J is TRBJ1-1; TRBD1 matches at 7 bases. The CDR3 covers 15 residues. Germline lookup yields CDR1 LGHDT and CDR2 YNNKEL (reference sequence). Trimming removed 5 bases from V and 4 bases from J; junction bases left unmatched: 10. The CDR3 loop reads CASSASDRVFTEAFF. The DNA of the CDR3 is TGTGCCAGCAGCGCCTCAGACAGGGTGTTCACTGAAGCTTTCTTT.